The rows below give T cell receptor beta chains drawn from one sample of a study of blood T cell repertoires in COVID-19. Using immunoSEQ multiplex PCR, the repertoire was profiled, and TCRdb retains in-frame clones only, with some absent. The table includes about 33,000 clones, about 78% detected once. The sequenced sample was peripheral blood. The receptors were sampled from a man at least 80 years old with acute or convalescent COVID-19. CDR3s include the opening cysteine and the closing phenylalanine or tryptophan. The D gene is left open where the match is weak. Expanded clones are given a class, and other clones once, few, many or no size at all.

D gene	J gene	clone size	V gene	CDR3 DNA	CDR3 protein
-	TRBJ2-1	-	TRBV3-1/TRBV3-2	TGTGCCAGCAGCCAAGAAAGGACCACTAGTGGCTACAATGAGCAGTTCTTC	CASSQERTTSGYNEQFF
-	TRBJ2-1	few	TRBV4-1	TGCGCCAGCAGCCAAGTCGGCAATGAGCAGTTCTTC	CASSQVGNEQFF
TRBD1	TRBJ1-2	-	TRBV10-1	TGCGCCAGCAGTGAAACAGGGGGCTCGAGGGATGGCTACACCTTC	CASSETGGSRDGYTF
-	TRBJ2-5	once	TRBV9	TGTGCCAGCAGCGTAGGGGGGGAAGAGACCCAGTACTTC	CASSVGGEETQYF
TRBD2	TRBJ2-6	-	TRBV6-1	TGTGCCAGCAGTGATAGCGGGACGAGCTCTGGGGCCAACGTCCTGACTTTC	CASSDSGTSSGANVLTF
TRBD1	TRBJ1-1	-	TRBV19	TGTGCCAGTAGTAATTCGGGACAGGGCCAGGGAGAAGCTTTCTTT	CASSNSGQGQGEAFF
TRBD1	TRBJ2-2	-	TRBV4-1	TGCGCCAGCAGCCAAGATTCGGACAGGGACACCGGGGAGCTGTTTTTT	CASSQDSDRDTGELFF
TRBD2	TRBJ2-1	-	TRBV4-1	TGCGCCAGCAGCCATCCCCTCAGCGGGGGCTACAATGAGCAGTTCTTC	CASSHPLSGGYNEQFF
TRBD1	TRBJ1-2	-	TRBV10-2	TGCGCCAGCAGTGACAGGACAGGAACTAACTATGGCTACACCTTC	CASSDRTGTNYGYTF
TRBD1	TRBJ2-3	-	TRBV5-1	TGCGCCAGCAGCCCCCAGGGGGCCCCTAGCACAGATACGCAGTATTTT	CASSPQGAPSTDTQYF
-	TRBJ1-1	-	TRBV29-1	TGCAGCGTTGAAAGGGACATGAACACTGAAGCTTTCTTT	CSVERDMNTEAFF
TRBD1	TRBJ2-7	-	TRBV7-6	TGTGCCAGCAGCCTCCAAGGGACAGGGTTGAACGAGCAGTACTTC	CASSLQGTGLNEQYF
TRBD1	TRBJ1-2	-	TRBV7-9	TGTGCCAGCAGCTCTTCAGGGGGCGCAAATGGCTACACCTTC	CASSSSGGANGYTF
TRBD1	TRBJ2-1	few	TRBV11-3	TGTGCCAGCAGCTTGGGGACAGGGTTCGGAGGTGAGCAGTTCTTC	CASSLGTGFGGEQFF
-	TRBJ2-1	-	TRBV5-1	TGCGCCAGCAGCTTACCGGCGGGGCTAGCAAATGAGCAGTTCTTC	CASSLPAGLANEQFF
-	TRBJ2-7	-	TRBV6-5	TGTGCCAGCAGGACAGAGGTTTACGAGCAGTACTTC	CASRTEVYEQYF